The 17 T cell receptor beta chains reported below all come from one sample, sequenced in a study of long-term antiretroviral therapy in people with HIV. The authors ran the immunoSEQ assay, v3.0, at survey level. Assay used: immunoSEQ multiplex PCR; TCRdb lists only in-frame clones, some missing. The table records more than 9,500 clones, about 70% of them present only once. The starting material was unsorted PBMCs, obtained about 3.3 years before starting antiretroviral therapy. These receptors all come from a man aged 40-49 years with HIV.

The chain uses TRBV19 and TRBJ2-1; 9 bases agree with TRBD1. After removal of 0 bases from V and 1 base from J, the junction contained 1 base not matched to a gene. Germline V gene sequence: CDR1 LNHDA, CDR2 SQIVND (reference sequence). This CDR3 has 16 residues. CDR3 loop: CASSIDGQGSYNEQFF. CDR3 bases: TGTGCCAGTAGTATAGATGGACAGGGGTCCTACAATGAGCAGTTCTTC.

The chain is built from TRBV15 and TRBJ1-1, with no clear D. The length of the CDR3 is 13 residues. Germline loops: CDR1 LNHNV, CDR2 YYDKDF (reference sequence). V was trimmed by 3 bases and J by 1 base, leaving 6 bases between them. In nucleotides, the CDR3 is TGTGCCACCAGCAGCCAAGGGAACACTGAAGCTTTCTTT. It encodes CATSSQGNTEAFF.

This chain links TRBV27 with TRBJ1-2; D is unclear. V shed 5 bases and J shed 2 bases, with 24 bases lying between them. Germline V lookup: CDR1 MNHEY, CDR2 SMNVEV (reference sequence). CDR3 length equals 18 residues. This chain's CDR3 is CASSPRGGVSTSNYGYTF. The CDR3 bases are TGTGCCAGCAGTCCCCGGGGTGGGGTATCAACTTCGAACTATGGCTACACCTTC.

The genes are TRBV11-2 and TRBJ2-7; D may correspond to TRBD1 or TRBD2 (5 bases each). Trimming took 5 bases from V and 3 from J, leaving 20 bases between them. The V gene's germline CDR1 is SGHAT and CDR2 FQNNGV. The CDR3 has 16 amino acids. The CDR3 coding sequence is TGTGCCAGCAGCCCTTTGAACCGGCAGGGAGACTACGAGCAGTACTTC. Its translation: CASSPLNRQGDYEQYF.

This clone was observed a single time. The chain has TRBV6-1 and TRBJ1-2, with D perhaps matching TRBD1 (6 bases). Per germline, CDR1 MNHNS and CDR2 SASEGT. The germline V and J ends were trimmed by 6 bases and 6 bases, with 17 bases remaining between them. CDR3 length: 14 amino acids. The CDR3 DNA follows: TGTGCCAGCAGGGCATCGGGGGCAGAAAATGGCTACACCTTC. Its translation is CASRASGAENGYTF.

The gene calls are TRBV7-9 and TRBJ2-7; 7 bases are shared with TRBD1. V was pared by 1 base and J by 5 bases, with 8 bases of the junction left unmatched. CDR1 is SEHNR and CDR2 is FQNEAQ in the germline V gene (reference sequence). There are 15 residues in the CDR3. In DNA, the CDR3 is TGTGCCAGCAGCTTAGAGGGGACAGTGGTCGACGAGCAGTACTTC. This sequence encodes CASSLEGTVVDEQYF. Together with reference TRBV7-9 and TRBJ2-7, the CDR3 gives the full variable domain: DTGVSQNPRHKITKRGQNVTFRCDPISEHNRLYWYRQTLGQGPEFLTYFQNEAQLEKSRLLSDRFSAERPKGSFSTLEIQRTEQGDSAMYLCASSLEGTVVDEQYFGPGTRLTVT.

This chain connects TRBV5-1 to TRBJ1-1; D is unresolved. This CDR3 has 12 amino acids. The germline gives CDR1 SGHRS, CDR2 YFSETQ. V was shortened by 5 bases and J by 3 bases, with 8 bases between the two germline ends. The CDR3 sequence is CASSERDTEAFF. The CDR3 nucleotides are TGCGCCAGCAGTGAGAGGGACACTGAAGCTTTCTTT.

This clone has only one observation. The chain has TRBV28 and TRBJ2-5; maybe TRBD2 (5 bases). Germline CDR1 reads MDHEN; CDR2 reads SYDVKM. Trimming removed 3 bases from V and 1 base from J, with 18 bases in between. CDR3 size: 17 residues. The CDR3 here is CASSLLVAEASQETQYF. The CDR3 nucleotides read TGTGCCAGCAGTTTGCTTGTGGCGGAGGCAAGCCAAGAGACCCAGTACTTC. The full variable domain, with the rest looked up from reference TRBV28 and TRBJ2-5, is DVKVTQSSRYLVKRTGEKVFLECVQDMDHENMFWYRQDPGLGLRLIYFSYDVKMKEKGDIPEGYSVSREKKERFSLILESASTNQTSMYLCASSLLVAEASQETQYFGPGTRLLVL.

The DNA of the CDR3 is TGCGCCAGCAGCCAGGCCTCCGGGACAGAGTACGAGCAGTACTTC. This sequence encodes CASSQASGTEYEQYF. The V call is TRBV4-3, the J call TRBJ2-7; 7 nucleotides align to TRBD1. CDR1 LGHNA and CDR2 YSLEER come from the germline V gene. The CDR3 length is 15 residues. V was pared by 3 bases and J by 4 bases, with 9 bases of the junction left unmatched.

V and J are TRBV28 and TRBJ2-7, with D possibly matching TRBD1 (6 bases). CDR1 and CDR2 from the germline V gene are MDHEN and SYDVKM. The V end was cut by 5 bases, the J end by 3 bases, with 17 bases between. The CDR3 extends over 15 amino acids. The CDR3 sequence is CASSPSKQGYYEQYF. The CDR3 DNA follows: TGTGCCAGCAGTCCCAGTAAACAGGGCTACTACGAGCAGTACTTC.

V and J are TRBV7-9 and TRBJ1-3, with D unclear. The CDR3 sequence is 14 residues long. Trimming cost V 2 bases and J 9 bases, with 14 bases left between them. CDR1 is SEHNR, CDR2 FQNEAQ, per germline (reference sequence). CDR3 protein: CASSLNRLEGTIYF. The CDR3 coding sequence is TGTGCCAGCAGCTTAAACCGATTGGAGGGCACCATATATTTT.

V gene TRBV11-2 combines with J gene TRBJ2-7; possibly TRBD1 for D (6 bases). The CDR3 totals 14 residues. Trimming took off 1 base at V and 3 bases at J, with 10 bases between the two ends. CDR1 and CDR2 from the germline V gene are SGHAT and FQNNGV. The CDR3 DNA follows: TGTGCCAGCAGCTTAGGGGACAACATCTACGAGCAGTACTTC. Translated: CASSLGDNIYEQYF.

The chain joins TRBV4-1 to TRBJ1-3, with D uncertain. The CDR3 is 16 amino acids. Germline V gene lookup returns CDR1 MGHRA and CDR2 YSYEKL. V was pared by 1 base and J by 1 base, with 11 bases between. The CDR3 DNA is TGCGCCAGCAGCCAAGTTGACGTGGGGTCTGGAAACACCATATATTTT. Its protein is CASSQVDVGSGNTIYF.

The V gene is TRBV27, the J gene TRBJ2-7; no definite D call. V shed 3 bases and J shed 0 bases, with 9 bases lying between them. CDR3 length equals 14 residues. The germline gives CDR1 MNHEY, CDR2 SMNVEV (reference sequence). CDR3 protein: CASSLRQTSYEQYF. The CDR3, as DNA: TGTGCCAGCAGTTTGCGGCAGACCTCCTACGAGCAGTACTTC.

This chain links TRBV9 with TRBJ1-1; TRBD1 is a possible D gene (5 bases). The CDR3 extends over 16 amino acids. Germline CDR1 reads SGDLS; CDR2 reads YYNGEE. Deletions cut 3 bases from V and 5 bases from J, with 20 bases between. CDR3 bases: TGTGCCAGCAGCGCAGGACCCCGGGCCTGGGGGACTGAAGCTTTCTTT. It is translated as CASSAGPRAWGTEAFF.

The chain couples TRBV6-6 to TRBJ2-1, with 12 bases fitting TRBD2. V trimming: 8 bases; J trimming: 5 bases; junction bases outside the gene matches: 7. Germline V gene data show CDR1 as MNHNY and CDR2 as SVGAGI (reference sequence). The CDR3 is 15 residues long. CDR3 coding DNA: TGTGCCAGCCGACTAGCGGGAGAACGGAACAATGAGCAGTTCTTC. Translating gives CASRLAGERNNEQFF.

This clone ranks as medium-sized. The V gene is TRBV30, the J gene TRBJ1-5; maybe TRBD1 (5 bases). This CDR3 spans 13 amino acids. V was trimmed by 0 bases and J by 12 bases, leaving 15 bases between them. Germline values: CDR1 GTSNPN, CDR2 SVGIG (reference sequence). CDR3 coding DNA: TGTGCCTGGAGTGTTGCCTCCGGGGCGGACCAGCATTTT. Its translation is CAWSVASGADQHF. Filled out from reference TRBV30 and TRBJ1-5, the complete variable domain reads SQTIHQWPATLVQPVGSPLSLECTVEGTSNPNLYWYRQAAGRGLQLLFYSVGIGQISSEVPQNLSASRPQDRQFILSSKKLLLSDSGFYLCAWSVASGADQHFGDGTRLSIL.